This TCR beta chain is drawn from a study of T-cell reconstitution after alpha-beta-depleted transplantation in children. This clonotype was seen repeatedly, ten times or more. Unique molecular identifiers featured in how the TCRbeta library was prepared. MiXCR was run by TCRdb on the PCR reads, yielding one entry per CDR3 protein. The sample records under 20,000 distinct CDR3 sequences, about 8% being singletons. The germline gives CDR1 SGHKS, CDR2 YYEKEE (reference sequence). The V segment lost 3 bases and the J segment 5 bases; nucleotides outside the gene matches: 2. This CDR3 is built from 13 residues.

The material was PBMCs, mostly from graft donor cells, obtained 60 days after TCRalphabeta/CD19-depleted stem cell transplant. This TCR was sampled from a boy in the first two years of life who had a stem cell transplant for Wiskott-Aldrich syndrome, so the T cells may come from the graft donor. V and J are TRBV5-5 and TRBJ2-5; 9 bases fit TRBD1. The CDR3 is CASSWDREETQYF. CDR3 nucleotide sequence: TGTGCCAGCAGCTGGGACAGGGAGGAGACCCAGTACTTC.